The 14 T cell receptor beta chains in this list originate from one sample, sequenced in a study of spatial heterogeneity in lung cancer. Study findings and constraints: How many expanded intratumoral alpha and beta TCRs were present tracked the tumor mutation count, which was a count of nonsynonymous mutations.

No antigens are known for them. Time point reported: sample taken at primary tumor resection. TCRdb reanalysed the 5' RACE reads using MiXCR and keeps one entry per CDR3 protein. Of about 23,000 distinct CDR3 sequences listed, approximately 6.5% are singletons. The specimen was lung tumor tissue, collected at surgery. The receptors shown here come from a male donor with early-stage non-small cell lung cancer.

This clonotype was found many times. The chain joins TRBV14 to TRBJ2-2, with 9 bases identical to TRBD2. Germline CDR1 and CDR2: SGHDN and FVKESK. CDR3 length: 16 amino acids. The V gene end was trimmed by 2 bases and the J gene end by 2 bases; junction bases not matched to a gene: 3. The CDR3 sequence: CASSQLAGTNTGELFF. As DNA, the CDR3 is TGTGCCAGCAGCCAACTAGCGGGGACCAACACCGGGGAGCTGTTTTTT.

This clonotype has more than one count but fewer than ten. The V gene is TRBV5-4, the J gene TRBJ2-1; a weak D match, TRBD2 (5 bases). Germline V gives CDR1 SGHNT, CDR2 YYREEE (reference sequence). The germline V and J ends were trimmed by 3 bases and 4 bases, with 17 bases remaining between them. This CDR3 is built from 16 residues. Here the CDR3 DNA reads TGTGCCAGCAGCTCCGCCGTATTAGCGCTTTACAATGAGCAGTTCTTC. This gives the protein CASSSAVLALYNEQFF.

This clonotype was observed a few times. The chain is built from TRBV28 and TRBJ1-5; possibly TRBD1 for D (5 bases). This CDR3 region has 12 residues. Germline V CDR1 and CDR2: MDHEN, SYDVKM. The V gene lost 6 bases and the J gene lost 7 bases, with 10 bases spanning the gap. CDR3 DNA: TGTGCCAGCAGCAGGGATTTACAGCCCCAGCATTTT. It encodes CASSRDLQPQHF.

By sample share, this clonotype is medium-sized. The genes are TRBV20-1 and TRBJ2-7; D possibly corresponds to TRBD1 (5 bases). The CDR3 loop spans 20 amino acids. V was pared by 0 bases and J by 2 bases, with 29 bases between. Germline V gives CDR1 DFQATT, CDR2 SNEGSKA (reference sequence). The CDR3, as DNA: TGCAGTGCTAGAGATCTCCCTCAACGACACTGGGGCGAGATACCCTACGAGCAGTACTTC. Translated, it gives CSARDLPQRHWGEIPYEQYF.

This clonotype was seen a few times. The chain joins TRBV29-1 to TRBJ2-3, with TRBD1 matching over 9 bases. With V trimmed by 7 bases and J by 1 base, 9 bases remained unmatched. The CDR3 is 15 residues long. Germline-derived CDR1 and CDR2 are SQVTM and ANQGSEA. In DNA form, the CDR3 reads TGCAGCGGGACCGCCGGGACAGGGCGCACAGATACGCAGTATTTT. This codes for CSGTAGTGRTDTQYF.

This clonotype is medium-sized within its sample. The J gene is TRBJ1-1, the V gene TRBV7-3; possibly TRBD1 for D (6 bases). CDR3 size: 13 residues. V was trimmed by 1 base and J by 4 bases, leaving 7 bases between them. CDR1 and CDR2 from the germline V gene are SGHTA and FQGTGA. CDR3 sequence reads: CASSLKGGTEAFF. CDR3 nucleotides: TGTGCCAGCAGCTTAAAAGGGGGCACTGAAGCTTTCTTT.

Many counts were recorded for this clonotype. This chain uses TRBV28 with TRBJ2-3; a possible D gene is TRBD2 (6 bases). In germline, CDR1 is MDHEN, CDR2 SYDVKM. This CDR3 region has 14 residues. Trimming took 6 bases from V and 11 from J, leaving 21 bases between them. CDR3 amino acids: CASSPGLAGSGQYF. DNA of the CDR3: TGTGCCAGCAGCCCGGGACTTGCGGGCTCGGGGCAGTATTTT.

This clonotype showed up just a few times. This chain connects TRBV10-3 to TRBJ2-7; D might be TRBD1 (6 bases). This CDR3 is 13 amino acids long. The germline CDR1 and CDR2 sequences are ENHRY and SYGVKD. The V gene lost 6 bases and the J gene lost 4 bases, with 13 bases spanning the gap. The CDR3 here is CAISRDNAYEQYF. In DNA form, the CDR3 reads TGTGCCATCAGCCGGGACAACGCTTACGAGCAGTACTTC.

The chain uses TRBV7-2 and TRBJ1-3, with TRBD1 matching over 10 bases. V lost 5 bases, J lost 11 bases, and 9 bases stayed unmatched. The CDR3 has 14 amino acids. In germline, CDR1 is SGHTA, CDR2 FQGNSA. This CDR3 reads CASSTPGQGLAIYF. The CDR3, as DNA: TGTGCCAGCAGCACGCCGGGACAGGGGTTGGCCATATATTTT.

At least ten counts were recorded for this clonotype. The V call is TRBV5-1, the J call TRBJ2-1, with a tentative D call TRBD2 (6 bases). The CDR3 consists of 16 residues. The ends were cut back, 4 bases at V and 0 bases at J, with 14 bases in the middle. Germline V gene sequence: CDR1 SGHRS, CDR2 YFSETQ. CDR3 protein: CASSRDSGGSYNEQFF. The CDR3 DNA is TGCGCCAGCAGCCGAGACTCCGGGGGCTCCTACAATGAGCAGTTCTTC.

This clonotype was counted ten times or more. V usage is TRBV28 and J usage is TRBJ2-7; 13 bases align to TRBD2. Trimming cost V 7 bases and J 0 bases; bases outside gene matches: 3. CDR1 is MDHEN and CDR2 is SYDVKM in the germline V gene. CDR3 length: 15 residues. The CDR3 nucleotides read TGTGCCAGCATTGGGACTAGCGGGGCCTCCTACGAGCAGTACTTC. Amino acid sequence: CASIGTSGASYEQYF.

The rearrangement uses TRBV15 and TRBJ2-1; weak D call: TRBD1 (5 bases). V was trimmed by 0 bases and J by 13 bases, leaving 10 bases between them. The CDR3 extends over 12 amino acids. The germline V gene has CDR1 LNHNV and CDR2 YYDKDF (reference sequence). CDR3 sequence: CATSRDLQGQFF. In nucleotides, the CDR3 is TGTGCCACCAGCAGAGATCTCCAGGGTCAGTTCTTC.

This clonotype was picked up many times. The J gene is TRBJ2-5, the V gene TRBV5-4; the match to TRBD2 covers 14 bases. J was trimmed by 7 bases and V by 3 bases; bases with no gene match: 8. The germline V gene encodes CDR1 SGHNT and CDR2 YYREEE (reference sequence). This CDR3 region has 16 residues. The CDR3 reads CASSSGLAGGEGTQYF. Written as DNA, the CDR3 is TGTGCCAGCAGCTCCGGACTAGCGGGGGGTGAAGGGACCCAGTACTTC.

This clonotype was seen many times. This chain links TRBV29-1 with TRBJ2-7; TRBD1 matches at 9 bases. J gave up 2 bases and V 6 bases, and 8 bases lay outside the gene matches. The CDR3 is 14 residues long. Germline lookup yields CDR1 SQVTM and CDR2 ANQGSEA. The CDR3 nucleotides read TGCAGCGTCATGACCGACAGGGGGACCTACGAGCAGTACTTC. This translates into CSVMTDRGTYEQYF.